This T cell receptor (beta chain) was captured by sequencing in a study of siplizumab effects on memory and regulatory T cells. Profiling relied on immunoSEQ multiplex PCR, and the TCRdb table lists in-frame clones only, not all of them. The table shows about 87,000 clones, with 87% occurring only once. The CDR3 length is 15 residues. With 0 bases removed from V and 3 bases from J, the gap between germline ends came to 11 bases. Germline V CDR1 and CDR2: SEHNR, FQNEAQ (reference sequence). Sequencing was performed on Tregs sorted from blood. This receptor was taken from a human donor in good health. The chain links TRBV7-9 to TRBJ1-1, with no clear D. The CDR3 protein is CASSLAGWRDTEAFF. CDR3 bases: TGTGCCAGCAGCTTAGCCGGTTGGCGGGACACTGAAGCTTTCTTT.